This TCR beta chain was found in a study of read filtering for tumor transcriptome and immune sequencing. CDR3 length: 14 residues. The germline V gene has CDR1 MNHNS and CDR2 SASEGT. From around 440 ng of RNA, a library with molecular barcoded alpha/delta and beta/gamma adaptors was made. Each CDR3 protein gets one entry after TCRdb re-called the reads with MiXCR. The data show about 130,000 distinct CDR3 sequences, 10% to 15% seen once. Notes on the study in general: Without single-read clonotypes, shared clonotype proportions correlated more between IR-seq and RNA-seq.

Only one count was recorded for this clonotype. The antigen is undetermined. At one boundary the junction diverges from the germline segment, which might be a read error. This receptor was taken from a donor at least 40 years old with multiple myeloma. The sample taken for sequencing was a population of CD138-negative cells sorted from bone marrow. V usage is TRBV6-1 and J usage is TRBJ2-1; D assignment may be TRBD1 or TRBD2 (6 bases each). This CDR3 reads CASSPKGGYSEQLF. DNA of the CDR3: TGTGCCAGCAGCCCCAAGGGGGGTTACAGTGAGCAGCTCTTC.